This entry features one TCR beta chain sequence. Its antigen is unknown. There are no base qualities to consult, and no much larger clone falls within one base. The sample originates from a study of brain T cells in children with intractable seizures (dated by TCRdb to the early 2020s). About the investigation overall: Resected brain tissue from some 49 pediatric epilepsy surgery cases was initially screened for immune gene transcripts with a NanoString immunology panel. Of the roughly twelve selected surgery cases, pre-surgery blood was also sequenced for eight, so four had brain tissue only.

From its cysteine to its phenylalanine, the CDR3 spans 15 amino acids. Only the CDR3 DNA is retained, 45 bases long and in frame from the first base. V sheds 5 bases and J sheds 2 bases, leaving 13 bases between their ends. Taken from the germline V gene, the CDR1 and CDR2 loops are MNHEY and SVGAGI. The immunoSEQ assay was used to generate TCR beta chain sequences from genomic DNA. In the paper's pipeline: CDR3 sequences not starting with the conserved framework cysteine at position 104 were manually removed. To get clonality, the normalized Shannon's Diversity Index was subtracted from one, giving values from 0 (maximal diversity) to 1 (oligoclonal). Chi-squared comparison-of-proportions tests were used to check whether the frequency of the same CDR3 differed between samples, for example brain versus blood. Public clonotypes were found by searching immuneACCESS, and the VDJdb browser was used to assess similarity to known antiviral clonotypes. TCRdb carries this immuneACCESS record with in-frame sequences only. Its versions omit some clonotypes, under half of them owing to an unresolved V gene in the studies checked, with the rest unexplained. The V and J calls and the clone size are those of that table, but D and trimming were determined from the DNA. The sample table shows 340,000 or so clones, and about 93% are seen once. The ten largest clones represent 5.5% to 6% of the sample.

The sample's time point label, decoded: blood from clinic visit 5 months post-surgery; TSC patient then seizure free. The surgery cases that showed the highest brain T cell transcript signatures were chosen for TCR beta chain sequencing of brain tissue, and of blood when it was available. Before surgery, patients had received at least one anti-epileptic drug. TCR-sequenced patients were children with drug-resistant epilepsy due to tuberous sclerosis complex, focal cortical dysplasia, Rasmussen encephalitis or hemimegalencephaly. Bulk genomic DNA was extracted from unsorted brain tissue and whole blood with the Monarch genomic DNA purification kit. The study at large found these results: Viral specificity was inferred solely from CDR3 sequence similarity, and the HCMV serostatus of the patients was not known. Because sequencing depth was different between pre-surgery and post-surgery blood, clones absent from the pre-surgery sample may reflect undersampling.

The starting material was peripheral blood, obtained less than 6 months after surgery. This receptor was taken from a boy under three years old with tuberous sclerosis and intractable seizures. The chain is encoded by TRBV6-5 joined to TRBJ2-1; the D region may be TRBD1 or TRBD2, each matching 5 bases equally. The nucleotide sequence reads TGTGCCAGCAGTACGGGACGGTTAACCTACAATGAGCAGTTCTTC. Translated, it gives CASSTGRLTYNEQFF.